Presented here are 5 T cell receptor beta chains from one specimen sequenced in a study of T cells in Graves' hyperthyroidism and ophthalmopathy. From RNA transcripts, TCR beta CDR3 regions were amplified. A set of HTBI primers served as the primers for a first-round RT-PCR of the TCR CDR3. One entry per CDR3 protein results from TCRdb running MiXCR on the multiplex PCR reads. There are 150,000 to 200,000 distinct CDR3 sequences in the sample; about a sixth occur only once, and 29% lies in the top ten. Sequencing was done on a sample of blood. Receptors originate from a woman aged 45-65 years with Graves' hyperthyroidism.

There are a few counts of this clonotype. The rearrangement uses TRBV14 and TRBJ1-2; D ambiguous. V shed 1 base and J shed 4 bases, with 13 bases lying between them. The germline gives CDR1 SGHDN, CDR2 FVKESK. The CDR3 covers 15 residues. The CDR3 loop reads CASSQGSRRIYGYTF. CDR3 DNA sequence: TGTGCCAGCAGCCAAGGTAGTCGACGGATCTATGGCTACACCTTC.

The rearrangement links TRBV7-9 to TRBJ2-1; possibly TRBD2 for D (5 bases). The V gene lost 8 bases and the J gene lost 9 bases, with 20 bases spanning the gap. Looked up from germline, CDR1 is SEHNR and CDR2 is FQNEAQ (reference sequence). The CDR3 loop spans 14 amino acids. CDR3 coding DNA: TGTGCCAGCTGCCCCCCTAGCAGGCAGGCTGAGCAGTTCTTC. Translation: CASCPPSRQAEQFF.

In its sample, this clonotype was seen many times. The V and J genes are TRBV20-1 and TRBJ1-6; D is uncertain. This CDR3 is built from 13 residues. The germline V and J ends were trimmed by 3 bases and 9 bases, with 12 bases remaining between them. Germline CDR1 reads DFQATT; CDR2 reads SNEGSKA (reference sequence). The CDR3 protein is CSASIAGGSPLHF. CDR3 sequence (DNA): TGCAGTGCTAGTATTGCAGGTGGTTCACCCCTCCACTTT.

This clonotype was detected only a few times. The chain carries TRBV5-1 and TRBJ2-7; tentatively, D is TRBD1 (8 bases). Germline V lookup: CDR1 SGHRS, CDR2 YFSETQ. The V end was cut by 2 bases, the J end by 5 bases, with 14 bases between. This CDR3 region has 14 residues. This CDR3 is CASSFYRGGNEQYF. In nucleotides, the CDR3 is TGCGCCAGCAGCTTTTACAGGGGGGGGAACGAGCAGTACTTC.

In the case of this clonotype: An end of the junction differs from the germline gene, which may be a read error. The chain recombines TRBV2 with TRBJ2-3; no reliable D call. The germline V gene encodes CDR1 SNHLY and CDR2 FYNNEI. CDR3 length: 12 amino acids. CDR3 nucleotide sequence: TGTGCCAGCAGTGAAGGGGCAGATACGGAGTATTTT. Translated, it gives CASSEGADTEYF.